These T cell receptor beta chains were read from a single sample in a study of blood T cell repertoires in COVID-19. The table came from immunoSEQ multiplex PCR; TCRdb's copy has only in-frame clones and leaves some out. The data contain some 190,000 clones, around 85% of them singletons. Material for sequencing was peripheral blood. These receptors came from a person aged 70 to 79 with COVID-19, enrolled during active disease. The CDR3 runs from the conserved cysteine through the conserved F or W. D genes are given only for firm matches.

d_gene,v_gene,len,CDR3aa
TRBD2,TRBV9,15,CASSLSSGGVETQYF
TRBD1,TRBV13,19,CASSQKPKIPTGGHTEAFF
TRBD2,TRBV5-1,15,CASSFRLGLAGAKYF
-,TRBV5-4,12,CASSRENYEQYF
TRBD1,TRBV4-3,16,CASSQEKGAINQPQHF
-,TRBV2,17,CASSERQVLRTGIEQYF
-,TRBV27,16,CASTLKAAPNTGELFF
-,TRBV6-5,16,CASSNSADPAYNEQFF
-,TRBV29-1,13,CSVEEIGRGGYTF
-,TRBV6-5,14,CASSSTGTPYEQYF
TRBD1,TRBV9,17,CASTTGTASSGANVLTF
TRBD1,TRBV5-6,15,CASSFGTGEYQPQHF
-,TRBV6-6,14,CASSGTGVAETQYF
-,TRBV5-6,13,CASTWGGSGPQHF
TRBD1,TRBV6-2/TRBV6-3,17,CASSLGQGAARGETQYF
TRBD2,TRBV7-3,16,CASSSGTSGAYNEQFF
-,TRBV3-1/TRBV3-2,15,CASSQLPSSGNTIYF
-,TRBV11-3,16,CASSLRPGFNTDTQYF
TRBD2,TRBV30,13,CAWSSRGVGELFF
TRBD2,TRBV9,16,CASSVEAGGNTGELFF
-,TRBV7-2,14,CASHRVVGNTEAFF
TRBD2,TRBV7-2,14,CASSPTSGGYEQYF
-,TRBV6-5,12,CASSRQNTEAFF
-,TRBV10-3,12,CAISATNQPQHF
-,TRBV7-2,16,CASSSSGPRALNIQYF